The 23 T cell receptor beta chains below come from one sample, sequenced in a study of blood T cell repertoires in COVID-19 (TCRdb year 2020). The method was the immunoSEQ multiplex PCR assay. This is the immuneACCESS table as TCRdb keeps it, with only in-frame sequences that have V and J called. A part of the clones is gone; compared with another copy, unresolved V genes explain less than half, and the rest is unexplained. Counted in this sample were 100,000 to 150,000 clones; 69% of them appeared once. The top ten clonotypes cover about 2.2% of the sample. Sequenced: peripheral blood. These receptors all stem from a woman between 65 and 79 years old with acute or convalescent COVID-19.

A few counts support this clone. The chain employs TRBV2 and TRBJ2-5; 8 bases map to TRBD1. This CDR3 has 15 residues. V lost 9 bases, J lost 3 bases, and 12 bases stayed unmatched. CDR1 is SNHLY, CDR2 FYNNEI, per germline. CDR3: CASQNERTGKETQYF. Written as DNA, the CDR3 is TGTGCCAGTCAAAATGAAAGGACAGGGAAAGAGACCCAGTACTTC.

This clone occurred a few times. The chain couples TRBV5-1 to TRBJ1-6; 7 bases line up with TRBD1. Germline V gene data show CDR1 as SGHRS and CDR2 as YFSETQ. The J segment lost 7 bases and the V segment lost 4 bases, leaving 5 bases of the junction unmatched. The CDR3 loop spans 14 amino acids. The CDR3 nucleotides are TGCGCCAGCAGCACAGGGGTAGAAAATTCACCCCTCCACTTT. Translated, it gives CASSTGVENSPLHF. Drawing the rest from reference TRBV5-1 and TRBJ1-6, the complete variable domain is KAGVTQTPRYLIKTRGQQVTLSCSPISGHRSVSWYQQTPGQGLQFLFEYFSETQRNKGNFPGRFSGRQFSNSRSEMNVSTLELGDSALYLCASSTGVENSPLHFGNGTRLTVT.

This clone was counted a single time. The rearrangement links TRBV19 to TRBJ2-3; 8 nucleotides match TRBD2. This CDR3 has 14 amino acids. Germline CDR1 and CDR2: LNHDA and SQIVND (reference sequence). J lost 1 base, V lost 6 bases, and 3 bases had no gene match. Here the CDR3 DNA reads TGTGCCAGTAGAATGCGGGGGGGCACAGATACGCAGTATTTT. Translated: CASRMRGGTDTQYF.

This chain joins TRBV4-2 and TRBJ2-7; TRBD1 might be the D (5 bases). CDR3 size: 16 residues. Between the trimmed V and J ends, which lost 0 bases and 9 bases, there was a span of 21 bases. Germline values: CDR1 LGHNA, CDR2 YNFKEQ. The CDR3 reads CASSQERGLNNDGQYF. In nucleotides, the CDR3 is TGTGCCAGCAGCCAAGAAAGGGGATTAAACAATGACGGGCAGTACTTC.

The CDR3 DNA is TGTGCCAGCACAGACAGGGCGGACTATGGCTACACCTTC. Encoded protein: CASTDRADYGYTF. The chain combines TRBV19 with TRBJ1-2, with 7 bases lining up with TRBD1. The V gene's germline CDR1 is LNHDA and CDR2 SQIVND (reference sequence). This CDR3 spans 13 amino acids. The junction had 7 bases not matched to a gene; V was cut back by 9 bases and J by 3 bases.

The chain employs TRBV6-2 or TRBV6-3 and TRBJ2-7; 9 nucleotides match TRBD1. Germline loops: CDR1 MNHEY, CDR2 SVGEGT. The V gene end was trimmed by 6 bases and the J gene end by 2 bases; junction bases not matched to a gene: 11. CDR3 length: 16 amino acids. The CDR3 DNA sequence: TGTGCCAGCAGCCCTGTGAGGGGACAGGGAACCTACGAGCAGTACTTC. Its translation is CASSPVRGQGTYEQYF.

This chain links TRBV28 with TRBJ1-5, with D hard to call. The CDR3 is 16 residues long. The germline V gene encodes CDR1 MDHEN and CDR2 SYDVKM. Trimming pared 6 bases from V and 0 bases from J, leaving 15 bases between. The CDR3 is CASSPTATPSNQPQHF. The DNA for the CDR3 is TGTGCCAGCAGCCCAACCGCGACACCTAGCAATCAGCCCCAGCATTTT.

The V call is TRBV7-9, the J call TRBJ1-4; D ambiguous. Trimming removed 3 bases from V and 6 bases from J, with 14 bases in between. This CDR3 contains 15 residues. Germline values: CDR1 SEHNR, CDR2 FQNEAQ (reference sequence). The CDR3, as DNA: TGTGCCAGCAGCTTGGTATCGGGGTTGGATGAAAAACTGTTTTTT. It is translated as CASSLVSGLDEKLFF.

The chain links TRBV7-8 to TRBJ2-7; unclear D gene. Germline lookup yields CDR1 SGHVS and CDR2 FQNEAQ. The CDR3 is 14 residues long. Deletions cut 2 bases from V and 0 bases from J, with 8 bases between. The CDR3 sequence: CASSLSGGSYEQYF. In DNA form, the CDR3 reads TGTGCCAGCAGCTTATCCGGCGGCTCCTACGAGCAGTACTTC.

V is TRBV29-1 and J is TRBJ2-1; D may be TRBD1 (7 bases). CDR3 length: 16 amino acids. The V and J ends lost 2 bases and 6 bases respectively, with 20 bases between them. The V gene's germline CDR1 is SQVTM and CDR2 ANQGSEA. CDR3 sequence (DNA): TGCAGCGTTGAAAGGGGGCATAGCGGTCCGGGCAATGAGCAGTTCTTC. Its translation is CSVERGHSGPGNEQFF.

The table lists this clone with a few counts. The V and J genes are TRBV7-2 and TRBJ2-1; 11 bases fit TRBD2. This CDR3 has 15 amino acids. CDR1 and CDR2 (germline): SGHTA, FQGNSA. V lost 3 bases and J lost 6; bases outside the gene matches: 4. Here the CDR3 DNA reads TGTGCCAGCAGCTTCTCTAGCGGGGGGACCAATGAGCAGTTCTTC. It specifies CASSFSSGGTNEQFF.

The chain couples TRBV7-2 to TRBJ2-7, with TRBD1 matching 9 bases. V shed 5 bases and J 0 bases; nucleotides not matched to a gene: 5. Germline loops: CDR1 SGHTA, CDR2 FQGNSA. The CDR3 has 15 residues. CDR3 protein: CASSLSGQGSYEQYF. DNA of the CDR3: TGTGCCAGCAGCCTGTCGGGACAGGGCTCCTACGAGCAGTACTTC.

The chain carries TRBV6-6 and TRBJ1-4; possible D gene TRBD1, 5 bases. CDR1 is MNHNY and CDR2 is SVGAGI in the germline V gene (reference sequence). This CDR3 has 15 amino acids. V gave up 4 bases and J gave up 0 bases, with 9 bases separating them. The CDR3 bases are TGTGCCAGCAGTTCCCAGGGTGCAACTAATGAAAAACTGTTTTTT. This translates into CASSSQGATNEKLFF.

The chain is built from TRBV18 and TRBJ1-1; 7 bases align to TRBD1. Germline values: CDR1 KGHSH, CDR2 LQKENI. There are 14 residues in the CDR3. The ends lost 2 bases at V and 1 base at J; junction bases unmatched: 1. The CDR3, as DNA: TGTGCCAGCTCACCAGGGACAGCGAACACTGAAGCTTTCTTT. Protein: CASSPGTANTEAFF.

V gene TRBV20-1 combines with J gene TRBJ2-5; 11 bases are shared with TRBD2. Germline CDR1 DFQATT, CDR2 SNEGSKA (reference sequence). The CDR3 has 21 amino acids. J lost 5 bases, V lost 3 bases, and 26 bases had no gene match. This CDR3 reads CSASRTGENIAGGPRGETQYF. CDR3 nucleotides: TGCAGTGCTAGTAGGACAGGGGAGAACATAGCGGGAGGGCCACGAGGGGAGACCCAGTACTTC.

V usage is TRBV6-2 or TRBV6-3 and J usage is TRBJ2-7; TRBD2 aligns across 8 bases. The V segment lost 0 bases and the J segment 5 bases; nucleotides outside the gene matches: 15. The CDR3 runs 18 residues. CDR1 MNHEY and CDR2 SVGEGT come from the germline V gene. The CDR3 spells CASSYSLFAAGVTHEQYF. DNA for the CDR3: TGTGCCAGCAGTTACTCTCTGTTTGCAGCGGGAGTCACCCACGAGCAGTACTTC.

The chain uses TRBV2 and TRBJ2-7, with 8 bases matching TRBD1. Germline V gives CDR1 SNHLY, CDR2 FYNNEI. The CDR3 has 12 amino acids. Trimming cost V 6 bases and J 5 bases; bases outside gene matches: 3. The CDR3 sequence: CASSTTGDEQYF. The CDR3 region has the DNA TGTGCCAGCAGCACGACAGGGGACGAGCAGTACTTC.

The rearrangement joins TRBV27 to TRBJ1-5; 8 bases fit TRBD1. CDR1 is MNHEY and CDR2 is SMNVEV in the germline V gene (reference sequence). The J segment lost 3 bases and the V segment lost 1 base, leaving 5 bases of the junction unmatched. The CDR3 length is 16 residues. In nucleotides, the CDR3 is TGTGCCAGCAGTTTATTGTCAGGGGGCCTCAATCAGCCCCAGCATTTT. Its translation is CASSLLSGGLNQPQHF.

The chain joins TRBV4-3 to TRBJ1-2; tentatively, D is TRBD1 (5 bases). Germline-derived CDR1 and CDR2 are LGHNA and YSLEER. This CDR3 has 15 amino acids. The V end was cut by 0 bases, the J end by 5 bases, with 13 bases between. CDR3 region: CASSQEPGQGYGYTF. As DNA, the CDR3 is TGCGCCAGCAGCCAAGAGCCCGGACAAGGATATGGCTACACCTTC.

CDR3 protein: CASSLLAGGYNSPLHF. As DNA, the CDR3 is TGTGCCAGCAGCTTGTTGGCAGGGGGCTATAATTCACCCCTCCACTTT. The chain is built from TRBV5-8 and TRBJ1-6; 7 positions match TRBD1. The V gene end was trimmed by 1 base and the J gene end by 3 bases; junction bases not matched to a gene: 4. The CDR3 runs to 16 residues. Germline values: CDR1 SGHTS, CDR2 YDEGEE.

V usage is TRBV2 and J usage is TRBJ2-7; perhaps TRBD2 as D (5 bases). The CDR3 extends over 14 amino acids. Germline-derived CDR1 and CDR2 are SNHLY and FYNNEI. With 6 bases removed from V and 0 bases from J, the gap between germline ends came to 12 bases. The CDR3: CASRARGTSYEQYF. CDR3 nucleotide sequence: TGTGCCAGCAGGGCTCGGGGAACCTCCTACGAGCAGTACTTC.

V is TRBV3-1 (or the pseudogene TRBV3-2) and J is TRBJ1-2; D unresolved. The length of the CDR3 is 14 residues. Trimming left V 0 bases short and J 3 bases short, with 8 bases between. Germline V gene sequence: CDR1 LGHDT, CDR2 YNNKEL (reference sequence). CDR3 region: CASSQEFRDYGYTF. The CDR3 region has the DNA TGTGCCAGCAGCCAAGAGTTCCGGGACTATGGCTACACCTTC.

The DNA for the CDR3 is TGTGCCAGCAGCGTGGTGGCGGGATACGAGCAGTACTTC. Its translation is CASSVVAGYEQYF. The chain is built from TRBV9 and TRBJ2-7, with a tentative D call TRBD2 (6 bases). The CDR3 contains 13 residues. The V gene's germline CDR1 is SGDLS and CDR2 YYNGEE. V was pared by 2 bases and J by 4 bases, with 10 bases between.